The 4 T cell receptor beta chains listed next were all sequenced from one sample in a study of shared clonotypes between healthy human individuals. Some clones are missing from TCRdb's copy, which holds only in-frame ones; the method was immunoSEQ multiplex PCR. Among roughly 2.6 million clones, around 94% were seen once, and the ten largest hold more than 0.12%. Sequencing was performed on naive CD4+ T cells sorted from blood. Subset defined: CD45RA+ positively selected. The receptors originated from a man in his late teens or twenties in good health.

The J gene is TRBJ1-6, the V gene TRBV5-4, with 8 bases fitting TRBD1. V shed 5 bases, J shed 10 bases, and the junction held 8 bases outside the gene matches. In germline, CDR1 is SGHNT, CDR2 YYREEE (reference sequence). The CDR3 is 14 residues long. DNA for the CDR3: TGTGCCAGCAGTTTGATCGGGACAGGATCACCCCTCCACTTT. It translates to CASSLIGTGSPLHF.

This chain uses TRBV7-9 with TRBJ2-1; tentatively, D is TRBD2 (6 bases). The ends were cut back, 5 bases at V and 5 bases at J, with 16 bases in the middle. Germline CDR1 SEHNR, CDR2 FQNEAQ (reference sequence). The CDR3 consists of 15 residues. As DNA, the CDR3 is TGTGCCAGCAGCCCCCGCGGGGCGCCTAACAATGAGCAGTTCTTC. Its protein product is CASSPRGAPNNEQFF.

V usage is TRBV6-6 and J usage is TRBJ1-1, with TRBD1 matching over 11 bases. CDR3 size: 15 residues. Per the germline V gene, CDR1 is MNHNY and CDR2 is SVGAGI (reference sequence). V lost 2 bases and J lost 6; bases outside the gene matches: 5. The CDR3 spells CASSYGGQGASEAFF. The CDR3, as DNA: TGTGCCAGCAGTTACGGTGGACAGGGGGCATCTGAAGCTTTCTTT.

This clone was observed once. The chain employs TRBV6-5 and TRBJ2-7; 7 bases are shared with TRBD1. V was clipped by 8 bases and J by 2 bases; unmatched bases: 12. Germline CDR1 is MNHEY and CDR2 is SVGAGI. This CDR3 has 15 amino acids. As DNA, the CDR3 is TGTGCCAGCTCCCAGGCGGCAGGGGGAGCCTACGAGCAGTACTTC. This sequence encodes CASSQAAGGAYEQYF.